This T cell receptor beta chain was documented in a study of radiotherapy plus CTLA-4 blockade in lung cancer. General study findings and limits: Radiotherapy was combined with ipilimumab, and tumor-derived TCR clones then expanded in blood.

This table comes from immunoSEQ multiplex PCR, and its TCRdb copy is limited to in-frame clones, with some not included. In the table there are about 50,000 clones, roughly 81% of which are singletons. Chemo-refractory metastatic non-small-cell lung cancer patients underwent focal radiation alongside CTLA-4 blockade with ipilimumab. The germline gives CDR1 MDHEN, CDR2 SYDVKM. The CDR3 is made up of 16 amino acids. Losses at the gene ends were 6 bases for V and 3 bases for J; bases not matched to a gene: 11. A remark on this clone: The antigen is not known.

This TCR derives from a human donor with non-small cell lung cancer whose response to radiotherapy plus ipilimumab could not be evaluated. The material was peripheral blood, obtained from a patient treated with radiotherapy plus ipilimumab. The chain joins TRBV28 to TRBJ2-5; 9 bases agree with TRBD1. The CDR3 region has the DNA TGTGCCAGCAGCACAGGGGGCGTCCTCAGTAAAGAGACCCAGTACTTC. It yields the protein CASSTGGVLSKETQYF. The full variable domain, rest sourced from reference TRBV28 and TRBJ2-5, is DVKVTQSSRYLVKRTGEKVFLECVQDMDHENMFWYRQDPGLGLRLIYFSYDVKMKEKGDIPEGYSVSREKKERFSLILESASTNQTSMYLCASSTGGVLSKETQYFGPGTRLLVL.